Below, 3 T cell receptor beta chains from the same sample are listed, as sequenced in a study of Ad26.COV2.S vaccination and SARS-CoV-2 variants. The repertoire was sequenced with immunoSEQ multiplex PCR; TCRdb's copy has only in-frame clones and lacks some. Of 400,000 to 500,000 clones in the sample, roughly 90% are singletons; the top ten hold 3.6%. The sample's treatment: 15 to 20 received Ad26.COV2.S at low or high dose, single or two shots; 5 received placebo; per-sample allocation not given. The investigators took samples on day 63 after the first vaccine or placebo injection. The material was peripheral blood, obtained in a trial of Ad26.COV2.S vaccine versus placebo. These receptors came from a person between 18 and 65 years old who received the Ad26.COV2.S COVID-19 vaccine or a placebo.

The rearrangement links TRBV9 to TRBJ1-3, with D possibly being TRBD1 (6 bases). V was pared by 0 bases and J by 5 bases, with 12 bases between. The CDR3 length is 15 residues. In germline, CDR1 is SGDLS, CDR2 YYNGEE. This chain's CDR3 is CASSVAWGTRNTIYF. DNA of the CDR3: TGTGCCAGCAGCGTAGCTTGGGGGACAAGAAACACCATATATTTT.

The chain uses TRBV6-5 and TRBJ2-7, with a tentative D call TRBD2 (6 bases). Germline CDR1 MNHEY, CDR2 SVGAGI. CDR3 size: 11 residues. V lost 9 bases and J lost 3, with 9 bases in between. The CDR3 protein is CASAGNYEQYF. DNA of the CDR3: TGTGCCAGTGCGGGGAACTACGAGCAGTACTTC.

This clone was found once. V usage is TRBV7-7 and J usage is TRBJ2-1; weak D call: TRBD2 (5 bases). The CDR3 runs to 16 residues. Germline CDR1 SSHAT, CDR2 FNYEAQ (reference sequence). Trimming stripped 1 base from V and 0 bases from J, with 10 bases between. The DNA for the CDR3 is TGTGCCAGCAGCTTAGTAATAGGGAGCTCCTACAATGAGCAGTTCTTC. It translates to CASSLVIGSSYNEQFF.